The table lists the clone carrying this T cell receptor (beta chain) with a few counts. The antigen remains unidentified. The sample belongs to a study of T cell responses to AZD1222 COVID-19 vaccine. Points from the study as a whole: Females outnumbered males among donors, who were mostly white British; clonal diversity was possibly underestimated.

Trimming removed 1 base from V and 5 bases from J, with 14 bases in between. The CDR3 extends over 15 amino acids. Germline values: CDR1 GTSNPN, CDR2 SVGIG (reference sequence). Assay used: immunoSEQ multiplex PCR; TCRdb lists only in-frame clones, some missing. The sample yields some 150,000 clones, roughly 94% seen once. This sequence originates from an adult in good health. The chain has TRBV30 and TRBJ1-4; perhaps TRBD1 as D (6 bases). Sequenced here: peripheral blood, sampled on day 0 of MenACWY control vaccination. Here the CDR3 reads CAWSAQQGGNEKLFF. The CDR3 DNA is TGTGCCTGGAGTGCTCAACAGGGTGGGAATGAAAAACTGTTTTTT.